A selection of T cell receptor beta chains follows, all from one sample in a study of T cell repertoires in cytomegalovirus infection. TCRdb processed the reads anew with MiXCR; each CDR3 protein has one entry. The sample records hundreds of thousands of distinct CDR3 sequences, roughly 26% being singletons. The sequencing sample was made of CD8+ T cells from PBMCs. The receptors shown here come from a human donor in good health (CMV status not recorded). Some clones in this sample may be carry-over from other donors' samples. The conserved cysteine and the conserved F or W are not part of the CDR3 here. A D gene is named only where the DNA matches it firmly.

CDR3 protein: ASISPDRGLSGELF; V gene: TRBV7-9; D gene: TRBD1
CDR3 protein: AIGQRPYNEQF; V gene: TRBV27; D gene: NA
CDR3 protein: ASSPTSGIHGYT; V gene: TRBV2; D gene: NA
CDR3 protein: ASSLEGKSPGQGHYGYT; V gene: TRBV7-9; D gene: TRBD1
CDR3 protein: ASSLLTGPAGETQY; V gene: TRBV7-6; D gene: NA
CDR3 protein: ASRTPTGEGGQPQH; V gene: TRBV6-2/TRBV6-3; D gene: NA
CDR3 protein: ASSFPSGLAGPETQY; V gene: TRBV7-2; D gene: TRBD2
CDR3 protein: ASSFEGFRGQQHTDTQY; V gene: TRBV7-9; D gene: TRBD1
CDR3 protein: ATFYRENTEAF; V gene: TRBV2; D gene: NA
CDR3 protein: ASSLVQALSYEQY; V gene: TRBV5-1; D gene: NA
CDR3 protein: ASSLKGALGGANVLT; V gene: TRBV12-3/TRBV12-4; D gene: TRBD1
CDR3 protein: ASSLWDRAYSNQPQH; V gene: TRBV5-5; D gene: TRBD1
CDR3 protein: ASNPSAAF; V gene: TRBV7-6; D gene: NA
CDR3 protein: ASSLLALAAGGPPGANVLT; V gene: TRBV7-6; D gene: TRBD1
CDR3 protein: ASSLQDSNQPQH; V gene: TRBV12-3/TRBV12-4; D gene: NA
CDR3 protein: ASSYKGLAAQETQY; V gene: TRBV6-2/TRBV6-3; D gene: TRBD2
CDR3 protein: ASEGRDTQY; V gene: TRBV12-3/TRBV12-4; D gene: NA
CDR3 protein: AISESSWGRSYTEAF; V gene: TRBV10-3; D gene: NA
CDR3 protein: ASSQERTTLETQY; V gene: TRBV4-1; D gene: NA
CDR3 protein: ASSLGSGPNTGELF; V gene: TRBV7-8; D gene: NA
CDR3 protein: ASSLSGATEAF; V gene: TRBV7-9; D gene: NA
CDR3 protein: ASSTTGQGRETQY; V gene: TRBV18; D gene: NA
CDR3 protein: ASGQGGSYNEQF; V gene: TRBV6-2/TRBV6-3; D gene: NA
CDR3 protein: AAARERDGEQF; V gene: TRBV27; D gene: NA
CDR3 protein: SARRESSYNSPLH; V gene: TRBV20-1; D gene: NA
CDR3 protein: ASSQDDNRNFYSYNEQF; V gene: TRBV4-2; D gene: NA
CDR3 protein: ASSPGGSGLSEQY; V gene: TRBV4-1; D gene: NA
CDR3 protein: ASSPWLRDSADGYT; V gene: TRBV7-6; D gene: NA
CDR3 protein: ASSLLTGPSPLH; V gene: TRBV7-6; D gene: TRBD1
CDR3 protein: ATRRGRAGRDQPQH; V gene: TRBV28; D gene: NA
CDR3 protein: ASSYRGDYYGYT; V gene: TRBV28; D gene: TRBD1
CDR3 protein: ASSDMFLVGELF; V gene: TRBV2; D gene: NA
CDR3 protein: AISLGGMNTEAF; V gene: TRBV10-3; D gene: TRBD1
CDR3 protein: ASSSGQIGHTGELF; V gene: TRBV7-6; D gene: NA
CDR3 protein: SVPLGDEQY; V gene: TRBV29-1; D gene: NA
CDR3 protein: ASSLNRPFQETQY; V gene: TRBV7-9; D gene: NA
CDR3 protein: ASSPGSYTDTQY; V gene: TRBV4-3; D gene: NA
CDR3 protein: AIMSGTTDTQY; V gene: TRBV7-9; D gene: TRBD2
CDR3 protein: ASSEQNSPLH; V gene: TRBV25-1; D gene: NA
CDR3 protein: ASRAGLVGNEQF; V gene: TRBV7-9; D gene: NA
CDR3 protein: ASGTGQGINEQY; V gene: TRBV12-5; D gene: TRBD1
CDR3 protein: ASSTANNEQF; V gene: TRBV28; D gene: NA
CDR3 protein: ASSYSTAMNTEAF; V gene: TRBV6-5; D gene: NA
CDR3 protein: ASSNRDRVSGELF; V gene: TRBV7-8; D gene: TRBD1
CDR3 protein: ASSPTTANTEAF; V gene: TRBV7-9; D gene: NA
CDR3 protein: ASSYSDRGTAEAF; V gene: TRBV6-2/TRBV6-3; D gene: TRBD1
CDR3 protein: ASSTIAGATRNEQF; V gene: TRBV7-6; D gene: TRBD2
CDR3 protein: ASSLRKRGGRDTQY; V gene: TRBV11-3; D gene: TRBD2
CDR3 protein: ASSLRAGGPTGELF; V gene: TRBV7-8; D gene: TRBD2
CDR3 protein: ASSHNRETTEAF; V gene: TRBV6-2/TRBV6-3; D gene: NA
CDR3 protein: ASSSPGTFVNEQF; V gene: TRBV7-9; D gene: NA
CDR3 protein: SVRDLVGYGYT; V gene: TRBV29-1; D gene: NA
CDR3 protein: ASSSPGSLGTYGYT; V gene: TRBV5-4; D gene: NA
CDR3 protein: SAIHRKVTLAEDTQY; V gene: TRBV20-1; D gene: NA
CDR3 protein: ASSLSRDRGEQY; V gene: TRBV27; D gene: TRBD1
CDR3 protein: ASSYSDQAGETQY; V gene: TRBV6-5; D gene: NA
CDR3 protein: SVEWAALSYNEQF; V gene: TRBV29-1; D gene: NA
CDR3 protein: ASSGRLAGFNEQF; V gene: TRBV2; D gene: TRBD2
CDR3 protein: ASSFLPRGSKNIQY; V gene: TRBV5-4; D gene: NA